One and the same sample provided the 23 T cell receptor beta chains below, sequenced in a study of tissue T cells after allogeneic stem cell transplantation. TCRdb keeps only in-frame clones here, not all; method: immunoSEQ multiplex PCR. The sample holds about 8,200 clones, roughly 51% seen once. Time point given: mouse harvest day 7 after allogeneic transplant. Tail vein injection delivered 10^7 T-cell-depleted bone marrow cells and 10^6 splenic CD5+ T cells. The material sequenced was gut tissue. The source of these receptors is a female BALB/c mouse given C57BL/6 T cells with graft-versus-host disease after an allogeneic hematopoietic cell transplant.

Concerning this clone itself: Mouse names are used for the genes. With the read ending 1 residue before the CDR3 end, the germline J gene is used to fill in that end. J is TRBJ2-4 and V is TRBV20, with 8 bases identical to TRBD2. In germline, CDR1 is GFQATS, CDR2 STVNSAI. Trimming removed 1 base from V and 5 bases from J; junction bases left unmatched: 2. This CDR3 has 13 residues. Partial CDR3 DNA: TGTGGTGCTAGGGTCACTGGGGGAAACACCTTGTAC. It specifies CGARVTGGNTLY. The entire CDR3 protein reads CGARVTGGNTLYF.

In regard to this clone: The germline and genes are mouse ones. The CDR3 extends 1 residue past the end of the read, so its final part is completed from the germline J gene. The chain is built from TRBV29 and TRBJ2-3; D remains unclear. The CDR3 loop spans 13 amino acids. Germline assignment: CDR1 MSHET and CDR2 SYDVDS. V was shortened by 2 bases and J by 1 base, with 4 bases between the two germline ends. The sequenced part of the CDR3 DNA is TGTGCTAGCAGTTTAACAGGTGCAGAAACGCTGTAT. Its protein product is CASSLTGAETLY. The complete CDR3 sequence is CASSLTGAETLYF.

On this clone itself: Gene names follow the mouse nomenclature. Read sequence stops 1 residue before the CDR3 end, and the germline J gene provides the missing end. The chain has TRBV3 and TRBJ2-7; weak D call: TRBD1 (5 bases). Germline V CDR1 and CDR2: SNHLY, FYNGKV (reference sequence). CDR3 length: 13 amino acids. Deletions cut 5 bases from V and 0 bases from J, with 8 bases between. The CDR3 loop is CASSLQGSYEQYF. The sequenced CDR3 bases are TGTGCCAGCAGCCTTCAGGGCTCCTATGAACAGTAC.

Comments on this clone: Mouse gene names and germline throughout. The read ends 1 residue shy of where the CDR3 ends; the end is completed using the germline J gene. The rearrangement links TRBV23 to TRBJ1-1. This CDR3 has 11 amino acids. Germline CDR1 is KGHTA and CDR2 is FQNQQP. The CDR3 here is CSSSQSRGVFF. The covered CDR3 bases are TGCTCCAGCAGTCAATCCCGGGGAGTCTTC.

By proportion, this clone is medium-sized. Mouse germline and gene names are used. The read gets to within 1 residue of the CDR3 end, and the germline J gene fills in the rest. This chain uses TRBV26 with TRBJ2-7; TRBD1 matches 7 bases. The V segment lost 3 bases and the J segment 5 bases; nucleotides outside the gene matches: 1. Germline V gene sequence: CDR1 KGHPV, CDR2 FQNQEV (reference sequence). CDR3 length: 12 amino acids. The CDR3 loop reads CASSLTGDEQYF. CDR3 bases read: TGTGCCAGCAGTCTCACAGGGGATGAACAGTAC.

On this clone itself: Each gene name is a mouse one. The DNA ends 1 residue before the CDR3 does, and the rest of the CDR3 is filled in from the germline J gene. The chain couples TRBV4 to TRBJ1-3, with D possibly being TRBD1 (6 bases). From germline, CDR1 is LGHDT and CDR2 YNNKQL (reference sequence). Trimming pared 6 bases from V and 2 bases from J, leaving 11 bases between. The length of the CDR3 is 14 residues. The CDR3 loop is CASSSRGAGNTLYF. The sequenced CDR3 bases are TGTGCCAGCAGTTCCAGGGGAGCTGGAAATACGCTCTAT.

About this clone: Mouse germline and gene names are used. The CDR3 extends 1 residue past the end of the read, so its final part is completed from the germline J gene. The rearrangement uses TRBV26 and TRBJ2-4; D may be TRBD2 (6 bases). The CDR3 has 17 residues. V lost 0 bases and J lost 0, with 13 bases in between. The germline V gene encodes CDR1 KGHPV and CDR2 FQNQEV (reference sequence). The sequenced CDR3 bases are TGTGCCAGCAGTCTGTCGAACTGGGCTTATAGTCAAAACACCTTGTAC. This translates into CASSLSNWAYSQNTLY. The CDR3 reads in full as CASSLSNWAYSQNTLYF.

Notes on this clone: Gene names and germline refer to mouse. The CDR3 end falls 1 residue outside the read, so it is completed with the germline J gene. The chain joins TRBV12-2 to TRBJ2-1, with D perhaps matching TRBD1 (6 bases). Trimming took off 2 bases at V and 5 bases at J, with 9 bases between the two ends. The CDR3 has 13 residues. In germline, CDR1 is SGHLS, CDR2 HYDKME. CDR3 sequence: CASSQQGDAEQFF. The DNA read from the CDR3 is TGTGCCAGCTCTCAACAGGGAGATGCTGAGCAGTTC.

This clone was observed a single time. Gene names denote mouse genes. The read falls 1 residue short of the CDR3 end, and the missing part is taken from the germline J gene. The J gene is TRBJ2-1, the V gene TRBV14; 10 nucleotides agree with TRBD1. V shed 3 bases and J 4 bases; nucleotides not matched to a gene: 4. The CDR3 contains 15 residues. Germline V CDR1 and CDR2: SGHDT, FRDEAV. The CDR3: CASSWRQGAYAEQFF. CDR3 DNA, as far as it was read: TGTGCCAGCAGTTGGAGACAGGGGGCTTATGCTGAGCAGTTC.

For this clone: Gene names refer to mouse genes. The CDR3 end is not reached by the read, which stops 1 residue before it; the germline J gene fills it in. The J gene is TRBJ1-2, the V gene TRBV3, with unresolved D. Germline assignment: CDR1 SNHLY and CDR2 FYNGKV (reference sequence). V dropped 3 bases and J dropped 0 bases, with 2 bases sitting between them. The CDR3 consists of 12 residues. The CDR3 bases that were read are TGTGCCAGCAGCTTTACAAACTCCGACTACACC. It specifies CASSFTNSDYT. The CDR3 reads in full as CASSFTNSDYTF.

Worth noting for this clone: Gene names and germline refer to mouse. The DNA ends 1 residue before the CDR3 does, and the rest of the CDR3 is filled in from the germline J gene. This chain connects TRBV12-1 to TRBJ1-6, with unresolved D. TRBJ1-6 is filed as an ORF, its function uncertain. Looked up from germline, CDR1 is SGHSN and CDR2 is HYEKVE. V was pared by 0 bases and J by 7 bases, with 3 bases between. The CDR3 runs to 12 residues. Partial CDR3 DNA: TGTGCCAGCTCTCTCGGGAATTCGCCCCTCTAC. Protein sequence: CASSLGNSPLY. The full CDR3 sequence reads CASSLGNSPLYF.

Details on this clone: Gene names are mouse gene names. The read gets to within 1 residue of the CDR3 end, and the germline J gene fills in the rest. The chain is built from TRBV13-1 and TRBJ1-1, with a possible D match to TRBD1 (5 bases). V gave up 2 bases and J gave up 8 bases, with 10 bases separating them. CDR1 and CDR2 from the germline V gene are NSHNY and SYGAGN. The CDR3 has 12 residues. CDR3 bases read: TGTGCCAGCAGTGAGGGGGGGAGGGAAGTCTTC. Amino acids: CASSEGGREVF. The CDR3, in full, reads CASSEGGREVFF.

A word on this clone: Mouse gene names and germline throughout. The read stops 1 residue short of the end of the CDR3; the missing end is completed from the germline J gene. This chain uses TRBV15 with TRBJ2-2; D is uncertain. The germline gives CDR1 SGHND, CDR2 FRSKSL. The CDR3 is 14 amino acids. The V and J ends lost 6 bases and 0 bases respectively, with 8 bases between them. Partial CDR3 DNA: TGTGCCAGCAGCCCTCTCTCAAACACCGGGCAGCTCTAC. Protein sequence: CASSPLSNTGQLY. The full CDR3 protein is CASSPLSNTGQLYF.

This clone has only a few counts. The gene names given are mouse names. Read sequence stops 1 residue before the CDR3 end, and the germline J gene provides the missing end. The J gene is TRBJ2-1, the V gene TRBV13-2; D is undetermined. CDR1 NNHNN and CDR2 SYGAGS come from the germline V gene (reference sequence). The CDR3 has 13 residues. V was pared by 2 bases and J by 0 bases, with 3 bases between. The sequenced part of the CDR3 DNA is TGTGCCAGCGGTGAGACTAACTATGCTGAGCAGTTC. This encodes CASGETNYAEQF. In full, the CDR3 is CASGETNYAEQFF.

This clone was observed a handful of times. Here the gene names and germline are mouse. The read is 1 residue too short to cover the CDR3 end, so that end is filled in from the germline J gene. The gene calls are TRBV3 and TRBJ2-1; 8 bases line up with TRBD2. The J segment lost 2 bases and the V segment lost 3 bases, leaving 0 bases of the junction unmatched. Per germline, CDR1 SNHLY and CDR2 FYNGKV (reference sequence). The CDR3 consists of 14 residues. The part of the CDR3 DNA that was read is TGTGCCAGCAGCTTGGGACTGGACTATGCTGAGCAGTTC. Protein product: CASSLGLDYAEQF. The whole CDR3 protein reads CASSLGLDYAEQFF.

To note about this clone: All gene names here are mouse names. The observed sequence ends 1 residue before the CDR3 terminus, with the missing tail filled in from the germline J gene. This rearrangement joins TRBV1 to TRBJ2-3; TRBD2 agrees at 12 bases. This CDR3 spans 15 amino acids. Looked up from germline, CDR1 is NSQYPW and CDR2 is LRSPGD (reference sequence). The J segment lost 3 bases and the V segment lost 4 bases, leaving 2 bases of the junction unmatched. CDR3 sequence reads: CTCSGLGGRAETLYF. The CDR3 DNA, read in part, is TGCACCTGCAGTGGACTGGGGGGGCGGGCAGAAACGCTGTAT.

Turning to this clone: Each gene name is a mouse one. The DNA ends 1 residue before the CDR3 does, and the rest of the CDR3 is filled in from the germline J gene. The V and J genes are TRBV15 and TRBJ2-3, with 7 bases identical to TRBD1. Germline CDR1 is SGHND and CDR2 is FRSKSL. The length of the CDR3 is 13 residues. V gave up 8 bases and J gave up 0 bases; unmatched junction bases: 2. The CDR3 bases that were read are TGTGCCAGCCACAGGGGTAGTGCAGAAACGCTGTAT. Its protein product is CASHRGSAETLY. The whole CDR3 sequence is CASHRGSAETLYF.

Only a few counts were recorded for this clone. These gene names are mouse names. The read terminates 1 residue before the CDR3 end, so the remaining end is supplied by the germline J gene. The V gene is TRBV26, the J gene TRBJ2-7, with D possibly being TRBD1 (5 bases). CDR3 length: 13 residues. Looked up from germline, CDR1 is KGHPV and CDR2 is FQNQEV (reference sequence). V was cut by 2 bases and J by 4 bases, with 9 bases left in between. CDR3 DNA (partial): TGTGCCAGCAGTCTGGGACAAACTTATGAACAGTAC. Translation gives CASSLGQTYEQY. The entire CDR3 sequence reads CASSLGQTYEQYF.

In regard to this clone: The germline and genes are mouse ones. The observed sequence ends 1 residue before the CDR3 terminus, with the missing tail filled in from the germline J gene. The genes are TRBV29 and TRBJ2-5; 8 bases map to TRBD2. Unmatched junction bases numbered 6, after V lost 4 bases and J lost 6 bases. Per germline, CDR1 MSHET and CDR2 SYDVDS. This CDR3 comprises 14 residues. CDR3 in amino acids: CASSSGGPGDTQYF. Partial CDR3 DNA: TGTGCTAGCAGTTCTGGGGGGCCGGGGGACACCCAGTAC. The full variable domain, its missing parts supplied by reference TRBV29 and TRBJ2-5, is DMKVTQMPRYLIKRMGENVLLECGQDMSHETMYWYRQDPGLGLQLIYISYDVDSNSEGDIPKGYRVSRKKREHFSLILDSAKTNQTSVYFCASSSGGPGDTQYFGPGTRLLVL.

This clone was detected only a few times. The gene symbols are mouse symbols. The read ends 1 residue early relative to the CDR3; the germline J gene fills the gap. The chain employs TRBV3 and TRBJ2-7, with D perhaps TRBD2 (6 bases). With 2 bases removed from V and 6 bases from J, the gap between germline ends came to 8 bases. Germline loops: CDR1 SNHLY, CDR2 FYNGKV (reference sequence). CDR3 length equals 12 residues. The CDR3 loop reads CASSLYGGEQYF. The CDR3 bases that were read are TGTGCCAGCAGCTTATATGGGGGTGAACAGTAC.

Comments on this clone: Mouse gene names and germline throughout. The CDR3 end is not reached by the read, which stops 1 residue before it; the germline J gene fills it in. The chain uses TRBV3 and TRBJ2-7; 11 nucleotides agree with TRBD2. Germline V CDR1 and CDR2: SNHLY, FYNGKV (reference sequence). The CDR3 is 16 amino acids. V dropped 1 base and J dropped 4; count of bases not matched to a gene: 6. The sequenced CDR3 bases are TGTGCCAGCAGCTTAGATGGACTGGGGGGTCTATATGAACAGTAC. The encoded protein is CASSLDGLGGLYEQY. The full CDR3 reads CASSLDGLGGLYEQYF.

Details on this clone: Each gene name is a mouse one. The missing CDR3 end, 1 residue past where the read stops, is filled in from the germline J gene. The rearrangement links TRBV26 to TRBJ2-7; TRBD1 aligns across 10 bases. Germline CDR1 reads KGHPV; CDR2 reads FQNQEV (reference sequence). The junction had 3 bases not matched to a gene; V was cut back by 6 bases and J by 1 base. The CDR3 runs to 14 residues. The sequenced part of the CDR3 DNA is TGTGCCAGCAGGCAGGGACAGGGGTCCTATGAACAGTAC. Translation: CASRQGQGSYEQY. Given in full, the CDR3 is CASRQGQGSYEQYF. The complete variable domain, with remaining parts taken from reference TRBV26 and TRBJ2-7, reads NSKVIQTPRYLVKGQGQKAKMRCIPEKGHPVVFWYQQNKNNEFKFLINFQNQEVLQQIDMTEKRFSAECPSNSPCSLEIQSSEAGDSALYLCASRQGQGSYEQYFGPGTRLTVL.

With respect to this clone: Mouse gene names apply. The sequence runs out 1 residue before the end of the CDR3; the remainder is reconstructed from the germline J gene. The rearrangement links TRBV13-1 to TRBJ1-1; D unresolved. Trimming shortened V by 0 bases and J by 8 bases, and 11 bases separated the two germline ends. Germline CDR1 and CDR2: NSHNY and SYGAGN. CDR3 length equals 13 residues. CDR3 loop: CASSDAQWREVFF. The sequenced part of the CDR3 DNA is TGTGCCAGCAGTGATGCACAGTGGAGGGAAGTCTTC.